These 22 T cell receptor beta chains were all obtained from the same sample, sequenced in a study of identical twins. TCRdb re-called the 5' RACE reads with MiXCR, one entry per CDR3 protein. The sample contains a few hundred thousand distinct CDR3 sequences, 8% to 11% of which appear only once. Material for sequencing was memory T cells sorted from blood. Every receptor here comes from a man aged 45 to 65 in good health.

The table lists this clonotype with a few counts. The chain carries TRBV4-3 and TRBJ1-1; D remains unclear. With 1 base removed from V and 4 bases from J, the gap between germline ends came to 4 bases. CDR1 is LGHNA, CDR2 YSLEER, per germline. This CDR3 region has 12 residues. The CDR3 spells CASSQVGTEAFF. The CDR3 DNA follows: TGCGCCAGCAGCCAAGTAGGCACTGAAGCTTTCTTT.

This clonotype was detected many times. The CDR3 region has the DNA TGTGCCAGCAGCTTGGTGGGGACAGGGAAGATGGACGAGCAGTACTTC. This encodes CASSLVGTGKMDEQYF. This sequence joins TRBV5-6 and TRBJ2-7; 9 bases line up with TRBD1. The CDR3 length is 16 residues. Losses at the gene ends were 0 bases for V and 5 bases for J; bases not matched to a gene: 9. Per germline, CDR1 SGHDT and CDR2 YYEEEE.

This clonotype was seen ten or more times. The chain has TRBV6-2 or TRBV6-3 and TRBJ2-2; no clear D. V lost 0 bases and J 3 bases, leaving 5 bases between the germline ends. The V gene's germline CDR1 is MNHEY and CDR2 SVGEGT. This CDR3 spans 14 amino acids. CDR3: CASSYSIDTGELFF. Here the CDR3 DNA reads TGTGCCAGCAGTTACTCGATAGACACCGGGGAGCTGTTTTTT.

Only a few counts were recorded for this clonotype. V is TRBV7-9 and J is TRBJ2-3; D ambiguous. Trimming stripped 5 bases from V and 6 bases from J, with 21 bases between. The CDR3 length is 16 residues. The germline V gene has CDR1 SEHNR and CDR2 FQNEAQ (reference sequence). In nucleotides, the CDR3 is TGTGCCAGCAGCGGCTATAACAGTCTTTTGGTCGATACGCAGTATTTT. Encoded protein: CASSGYNSLLVDTQYF.

This clonotype was found a few times. One end of the junction is discordant with germline, which a read error may explain. J is TRBJ2-7 and V is TRBV18, with 8 bases that match TRBD2. Germline V gene lookup returns CDR1 KGHSH and CDR2 LQKENI. The length of the CDR3 is 13 residues. The CDR3 bases are TGTGCCAGCTCACCAGCAGTTAGCGGGACTGAGGACTTC. It yields the protein CASSPAVSGTEDF.

This clonotype has a handful of counts. The CDR3 reads CASSFRRGNEKLFF. CDR3 bases: TGTGCCAGCAGTTTCCGGAGGGGGAATGAAAAACTGTTTTTT. The V call is TRBV28, the J call TRBJ1-4, with a possible D match to TRBD1 (6 bases). There are 14 residues in the CDR3. V was trimmed by 3 bases and J by 5 bases, leaving 10 bases between them. Germline CDR1 MDHEN, CDR2 SYDVKM.

This clonotype was detected a few times. The chain employs TRBV20-1 and TRBJ2-3; D remains ambiguous. CDR3 length: 14 amino acids. Germline V gene data show CDR1 as DFQATT and CDR2 as SNEGSKA (reference sequence). Between the trimmed V and J ends, which lost 8 bases and 2 bases, there was a span of 17 bases. The CDR3 reads CSPSVAVPTDTQYF. DNA of the CDR3: TGCAGTCCCAGCGTGGCAGTTCCCACAGATACGCAGTATTTT.

At least ten counts were recorded for this clonotype. The chain recombines TRBV20-1 with TRBJ2-1; 9 nucleotides line up with TRBD2. The junction had 13 bases not matched to a gene; V was cut back by 0 bases and J by 4 bases. CDR3 length: 18 amino acids. Germline V lookup: CDR1 DFQATT, CDR2 SNEGSKA (reference sequence). The CDR3 nucleotides are TGCAGTGCTAGAGATTTCAAGAGTAGCGGGAGCCAATACAATGAGCAGTTCTTC. This codes for CSARDFKSSGSQYNEQFF.

The rearrangement joins TRBV4-2 to TRBJ2-1, with TRBD1 matching over 7 bases. V lost 4 bases and J lost 5; bases outside the gene matches: 11. The CDR3 loop spans 16 amino acids. The germline V gene has CDR1 LGHNA and CDR2 YNFKEQ. CDR3 sequence: CASSPTEQGIDNEQFF. CDR3 bases: TGTGCCAGCAGCCCTACAGAACAGGGGATCGACAATGAGCAGTTCTTC.

Many counts were recorded for this clonotype. This chain links TRBV12-3 or TRBV12-4 with TRBJ2-7; D ambiguous. The V and J ends lost 3 bases and 0 bases respectively, with 15 bases between them. The CDR3 runs to 16 residues. CDR3 region: CASSFPDPGFSYEQYF. The CDR3 DNA sequence: TGTGCCAGCAGTTTCCCCGACCCCGGATTCTCCTACGAGCAGTACTTC.

This clonotype is classed as medium-sized. The chain uses TRBV20-1 and TRBJ2-1; TRBD2 aligns across 8 bases. The V gene's germline CDR1 is DFQATT and CDR2 SNEGSKA (reference sequence). The CDR3 is made up of 14 amino acids. The V gene end was trimmed by 5 bases and the J gene end by 3 bases; junction bases not matched to a gene: 6. CDR3 in DNA: TGCAGTGCTGTACCGGGACTAGACTACAATGAGCAGTTCTTC. Its protein is CSAVPGLDYNEQFF.

The gene calls are TRBV6-1 and TRBJ1-6; 8 bases map to TRBD1. The CDR3 is 14 amino acids. V trimming: 6 bases; J trimming: 10 bases; junction bases outside the gene matches: 8. The V gene's germline CDR1 is MNHNS and CDR2 SASEGT. This CDR3 reads CASRKTGGRSPLHF. The CDR3 DNA follows: TGTGCCAGCAGGAAAACAGGGGGAAGATCACCCCTCCACTTT.

This clonotype was seen ten or more times. J is TRBJ2-1 and V is TRBV6-1; 9 positions match TRBD1. The germline V gene has CDR1 MNHNS and CDR2 SASEGT. J lost 2 bases, V lost 6 bases, and 8 bases had no gene match. The CDR3 length is 16 residues. The CDR3 is CASRTSTGGTYNEQFF. CDR3 in DNA: TGTGCCAGCAGGACTTCTACAGGGGGCACCTACAATGAGCAGTTCTTC.

Many counts were recorded for this clonotype. The V and J genes are TRBV20-1 and TRBJ2-5, with 8 bases that match TRBD2. CDR3 size: 16 residues. Germline V gene data show CDR1 as DFQATT and CDR2 as SNEGSKA (reference sequence). With V trimmed by 0 bases and J by 10 bases, 16 bases remained unmatched. Here the CDR3 DNA reads TGCAGTGCTAGAGATCAGATAGCGGGACGCGCGGGGAGCCAGTACTTC. Amino acids: CSARDQIAGRAGSQYF.

This clonotype was found many times. This rearrangement joins TRBV2 to TRBJ2-7; D gene uncertain. Germline CDR1 reads SNHLY; CDR2 reads FYNNEI. This CDR3 contains 12 residues. The V and J ends lost 6 bases and 2 bases respectively, with 8 bases between them. In nucleotides, the CDR3 is TGTGCCAGCAGCGCAGAAACCTACGAGCAGTACTTC. This gives the protein CASSAETYEQYF.

This clonotype was observed a handful of times. J is TRBJ2-4 and V is TRBV7-9, with D hard to call. This CDR3 has 12 residues. Per the germline V gene, CDR1 is SEHNR and CDR2 is FQNEAQ (reference sequence). Trimming left V 5 bases short and J 9 bases short, with 11 bases between. CDR3 DNA sequence: TGTGCCAGCAGCCCTGTACAGTCCATTCAGTACTTC. Protein sequence: CASSPVQSIQYF.

CDR3 sequence reads: CSAGLAGGNIWEQFF. CDR3 DNA sequence: TGCAGTGCTGGTCTAGCGGGAGGTAATATATGGGAGCAGTTCTTC. The chain is built from TRBV20-1 and TRBJ2-1; 11 positions agree with TRBD2. CDR1 and CDR2 (germline): DFQATT, SNEGSKA (reference sequence). This CDR3 region has 15 residues. V gave up 5 bases and J gave up 10 bases; unmatched junction bases: 13.

In its sample, this clonotype was seen a few times. The chain links TRBV29-1 to TRBJ2-2; TRBD1 aligns across 8 bases. V dropped 8 bases and J dropped 1; count of bases not matched to a gene: 3. This CDR3 is 13 amino acids long. From germline, CDR1 is SQVTM and CDR2 ANQGSEA. CDR3 nucleotides: TGCAGCATAGACAGGGGGAACACCGGGGAGCTGTTTTTT. It yields the protein CSIDRGNTGELFF.

In its sample, this clonotype was seen many times. The chain uses TRBV7-2 and TRBJ2-7, with D tentatively TRBD1 (6 bases). Germline values: CDR1 SGHTA, CDR2 FQGNSA. Trimming left V 1 base short and J 2 bases short, with 12 bases between. This CDR3 is built from 15 residues. The CDR3, as DNA: TGTGCCAGCAGCTTAGTAGCCAGGGGAACCTACGAGCAGTACTTC. It is translated as CASSLVARGTYEQYF.

The genes are TRBV5-6 and TRBJ2-7; 7 bases fit TRBD2. V was pared by 2 bases and J by 5 bases, with 10 bases of the junction left unmatched. This CDR3 region has 15 residues. The germline CDR1 and CDR2 sequences are SGHDT and YYEEEE. As DNA, the CDR3 is TGTGCCAGCAGCTTCCGGACTGGGGGGGGGGACGAGCAGTACTTC. As protein: CASSFRTGGGDEQYF.

In this sample, this clonotype turned up many times. This rearrangement joins TRBV27 to TRBJ2-5, with TRBD2 as a possible D gene (5 bases). The germline V gene encodes CDR1 MNHEY and CDR2 SMNVEV (reference sequence). V was trimmed by 8 bases and J by 2 bases, leaving 12 bases between them. This CDR3 has 13 amino acids. The CDR3 bases are TGTGCCAGCTGGTCGAGCGGACAAGAGACCCAGTACTTC. Amino acid sequence: CASWSSGQETQYF.

This clonotype was observed at least ten times. The chain carries TRBV20-1 and TRBJ2-1, with 7 positions matching TRBD2. Unmatched junction bases numbered 9, after V lost 0 bases and J lost 1 base. Germline V lookup: CDR1 DFQATT, CDR2 SNEGSKA (reference sequence). This CDR3 contains 17 residues. The CDR3 here is CSARDPAERGSYNEQFF. DNA of the CDR3: TGCAGTGCTAGAGACCCCGCGGAGCGGGGTTCCTACAATGAGCAGTTCTTC.